What follows are 5 T cell receptor beta chains derived from one specimen sequenced in a study of T cell repertoires in cytomegalovirus infection. TCRdb fed the reads into MiXCR, producing one record per CDR3 protein. The sample records about 360,000 distinct CDR3 sequences, nearly 35% being singletons. Their antigens remain unidentified. The source was cultured PBMCs, collected from culture after CMV antigen stimulation. These receptors were taken from a human donor in good health (CMV status not recorded). Some clones in this sample may be carry-over from other donors' samples.

The CDR3 nucleotides are TGTGCCAGCAGCCACCTCGGACTAGCGGGAGTCTTCCGCCCCGTTGGGACCCAGTACTTC. It encodes CASSHLGLAGVFRPVGTQYF. The chain has TRBV6-2 or TRBV6-3 and TRBJ2-5, with TRBD2 identical over 13 bases. Unmatched junction bases numbered 23, after V lost 6 bases and J lost 7 bases. The CDR3 contains 20 residues. The V gene's germline CDR1 is MNHEY and CDR2 SVGEGT.

The chain uses TRBV4-1 and TRBJ1-1; D is ambiguous. The germline V gene encodes CDR1 MGHRA and CDR2 YSYEKL. The CDR3 totals 14 residues. Trimming shortened V by 5 bases and J by 0 bases, and 10 bases separated the two germline ends. The CDR3: CASSVQLLNTEAFF. CDR3 in DNA: TGCGCCAGCAGCGTACAGCTTTTGAACACTGAAGCTTTCTTT.

This clonotype occurred a few times. The chain has TRBV10-3 and TRBJ2-1, with D perhaps assigned TRBD1 or TRBD2 (6 bases each). V was trimmed by 2 bases and J by 8 bases, leaving 19 bases between them. The CDR3 is 16 residues long. Per germline, CDR1 ENHRY and CDR2 SYGVKD. The CDR3 coding sequence is TGTGCCATCAGTGAGAGTCACAGGGATGAGCGGGATGAGCAGTTCTTC. Translating it yields CAISESHRDERDEQFF.

The chain employs TRBV10-2 and TRBJ2-5; 9 bases map to TRBD1. Losses at the gene ends were 5 bases for V and 4 bases for J; bases not matched to a gene: 11. This CDR3 comprises 16 residues. Germline lookup yields CDR1 WSHSY and CDR2 SAAADI. The CDR3 bases are TGCGCCAGCAGTAAAGCGACAGGGGGAGCTCGAGAGACCCAGTACTTC. This translates into CASSKATGGARETQYF.

The rearrangement uses TRBV4-1 and TRBJ1-4; D is unresolved. Per germline, CDR1 MGHRA and CDR2 YSYEKL. This CDR3 contains 16 residues. With 4 bases removed from V and 1 base from J, the gap between germline ends came to 13 bases. This CDR3 reads CASSRGVAGTNEKLFF. The CDR3 nucleotides read TGCGCCAGCAGCCGCGGGGTCGCCGGAACTAATGAAAAACTGTTTTTT.